This T cell receptor beta chain was obtained from a study of beta chain features in type 1 diabetes. What was sequenced were expressed TCRB transcripts, since all of the isolated RNA had been reverse transcribed. TCRdb's table, derived via immunoSEQ multiplex PCR, lists solely in-frame clones and lacks some. The data hold hundreds of thousands of clones, with around 16% observed a single time. Germline V gene lookup returns CDR1 LNHDA and CDR2 SQIVND (reference sequence). The CDR3 is made up of 16 amino acids. After removal of 4 bases from V and 9 bases from J, the junction contained 10 bases not matched to a gene.

The rearrangement uses TRBV19 and TRBJ1-6; 9 bases map to TRBD1. The sequencing input was naive CD4+ T cells from blood. The sequence came from a man aged 18 to 29 in good health. Written as DNA, the CDR3 is TGTGCCAGTAGTACCTCGACAGGGGGAAATGGTTCACCCCTCCACTTT. It is translated as CASSTSTGGNGSPLHF. Using reference TRBV19 and TRBJ1-6 for the parts outside the CDR3, the full variable domain is DGGITQSPKYLFRKEGQNVTLSCEQNLNHDAMYWYRQDPGQGLRLIYYSQIVNDFQKGDIAEGYSVSREKKESFPLTVTSAQKNPTAFYLCASSTSTGGNGSPLHFGNGTRLTVT.